This T cell receptor beta chain emerged from a study of T cell responses to AZD1222 COVID-19 vaccine. V was cut by 2 bases and J by 1 base, with 6 bases left in between. This CDR3 has 13 amino acids. Germline assignment: CDR1 SGDLS and CDR2 YYNGEE. Clones were sequenced by immunoSEQ multiplex PCR, and TCRdb holds only the in-frame ones, with some missing. This table holds around 53,000 clones, about 85% found once. As to this clone: Its antigen is as yet unknown.

Study-level findings and limits: Just a handful of people given AZD1222 tested seropositive at baseline.

The sample in question was peripheral blood, obtained on day 0 of MenACWY control vaccination. The receptor's source is an adult in good health. The chain combines TRBV9 with TRBJ1-1; maybe TRBD1 (5 bases). The CDR3 is CASSVGANTEAFF. For the CDR3, the DNA is TGTGCCAGCAGCGTTGGGGCGAACACTGAAGCTTTCTTT.